The present T cell receptor (beta chain) was sequenced within a study of control samples from healthy donors and cancer patients. Germline CDR1 LNHDA, CDR2 SQIVND (reference sequence). This CDR3 region has 12 residues. V shed 8 bases and J shed 7 bases, with 11 bases lying between them. The repertoire was sequenced with immunoSEQ multiplex PCR; TCRdb's copy has only in-frame clones and lacks some. The table records fewer than 90,000 clones, 94% of them present only once. The rearrangement joins TRBV19 to TRBJ2-2; D ambiguous. Sequencing used blood. This clonotype was sampled from a woman between 40 and 55 years old in good health. The CDR3 region has the DNA TGTGCCAGTCAGGACCCCAACGGGGAGCTGTTTTTT. Protein product: CASQDPNGELFF.